This TCR beta chain is drawn from a study of cytomegalovirus exposure and HLA in healthy donors (TCRdb year 2017). Some background on the complete study: In an earlier analysis of 587 of the donors, about 270 Gb of sequence data and roughly 100 million unique TCR beta sequences from about 179 million T cells were reported. About 280 gigabases of sequencing data and tens of millions of unique TCR sequences were included in an early release covering about 600 HLA-typed donors. Of the 300 to 500 genotyped donors, approximately 80% were placed in the genetic ancestry cluster associated with self-reported Caucasian donors. The study was designed to test whether signatures of past pathogen exposure could be identified by cataloging public T cell receptors. The T cell repertoires of around 730 subjects were profiled by immunosequencing and related to cytomegalovirus serostatus. Along with the roughly 670-subject first cohort, a separate validation cohort of over a hundred different subjects was used. To predict cytomegalovirus infection status, the study brought together high-throughput TCR immunosequencing, statistical association of individual TCRs with disease status, and machine learning. A later analysis re-examined previously published TCR beta repertoires from about 670 donors and added high-resolution HLA genotyping to investigate patterns of TCR occurrence. The later analysis used no new phenotypic data to find candidate immune exposures, relying instead on TCR beta sequences and their occurrence across donors. In an earlier analysis of several hundred of the donors, high-throughput TCR beta sequencing was used to judge whether each TCR beta V gene segment behaved as functional or pseudogenic. Donor age, sex, ethnicity and CMV serostatus were compiled alongside the repertoire data. A later genetic analysis took genome-wide SNP genotypes for 398 of the 666 donors and used that subset as a discovery cohort. Every discovery cohort repertoire had been produced on one sequencing platform. Class I and class II HLA loci were covered by the typing at four-digit resolution. The number of donors typed differed by locus, with roughly 629-640 for A, B, C, DRB1 and DQB1, roughly 520 for DQA1, under 610 for DPA1, and some 440 for DPB1. Because of strong linkage in the cohort, four or five DR-DQ haplotypes were treated as single units for association and clustering. Among 398 genotyped donors of the cohort, an average of 235,054 unique TCR beta nucleotide sequences were sequenced per donor, 15% to 20% of them non-productive. What the authors observed across the whole study: A later genetic analysis associated a missense DCLRE1C variant with V-gene and J-gene trimming of TCR beta chains, and an independent cohort replicated the association. Linkage disequilibrium might explain the correlated functional status among segregating V segments, but an unknown experimental factor could not be ruled out. Three of the identified cytomegalovirus-associated TCR beta chains were confirmed in vitro to be specific for cytomegalovirus antigens. Most TCR sequences were observed very rarely across donors, whereas some public TCRs were present in many individuals. A later analysis found that TCR association rates varied across HLA loci, with DRB1 alleles showing the most associated TCRs and HLA-C alleles the fewest. The classifier was reported to diagnose cytomegalovirus status with high specificity and sensitivity in both the original cohort and the validation cohort. Because HLA typing was unavailable for some donors at each locus, only the typed subset was used in association tests. A group of highly shared sequence variants was considered likely to be a technical artifact of the sequencing pipeline. In a later analysis, HLA-associated TCR beta chains showed more clonal expansion and lower generation probabilities than non-associated chains that were equally common. According to a later genetic analysis, donors in an Asian-associated ancestry cluster had fewer N-insertions in productive TCRs than the approximately 690-donor mean. The 87-base-pair reads could not distinguish some IMGT-functional V segments, including TRBV6-2 and TRBV6-3, so those segments were excluded. The only immune exposure information available for the cohort was CMV serostatus. Presence/absence analyses assumed roughly uniform sequencing depth across donors, an assumption that may not hold. A later analysis found that most CMV-associated TCR beta chains appeared HLA-restricted, with HLA associations seemingly driven largely by CMV exposure. The authors suggested that the approach could potentially be generalized to other disease states and immunological phenotypes. A later analysis associated 16,951 TCR beta sequences with specific HLA alleles at a false discovery rate of 0.05. A further reported finding was that TCR beta sequences accurately predicted the HLA-A and HLA-B alleles for most subjects in the first cohort. Because counts were too low, some 17 rarely observed V segments, including chromosome 9 orphons, were excluded from the earlier analysis of 587 of the donors. In a later analysis, several top co-occurrence clusters were reported to appear linked to parvovirus B19, influenza, CMV and Epstein-Barr virus. In an earlier analysis of some 540 of the donors, most TCR beta V segments appeared in productive rearrangements about 87% or about 30% of the time, broadly matching IMGT annotations. A total of 150 to 200 TCR beta chains were listed by the study as associated with cytomegalovirus. The cohort was sequenced for TCR beta chains only, and without alpha or paired-chain data the features that could be detected were limited. Strong co-occurrence of HLA alleles, especially DR and DQ, made assigning TCR associations to individual alleles difficult.

The cohort comprised some 680 healthy bone marrow donors. Cohort members were all nominally healthy when sampled, although unrecorded immune exposures were likely present. The donor tested CMV seronegative, placing the donor among the roughly 400 seronegative members of the cohort. Each donor provided a peripheral blood sample, and peripheral blood mononuclear cells were used for TCR beta sequencing. Genomic DNA extraction from the blood cell samples was performed with the Qiagen DNeasy Blood Extraction Kit. Germline trimming amounts to 6 bases on V and 2 bases on J, with 8 as the count of junction bases outside the gene matches. Including cysteine and phenylalanine, the CDR3 has 15 amino acids. Only the CDR3 region is kept as DNA, spanning 45 bases read in frame from base 1. CDR1 and CDR2 (MDHEN, SYDVKM) derive from the germline V gene. To note about this clone: The target of this receptor is not known. There are no base qualities to consult, and no much larger clone falls within one base.

The protocol used for the library was the immunoSEQ multiplex PCR assay. For the multiplex PCR, a mixture combining 60 forward primers for TCR Vbeta segments and 13 reverse primers for TCR Jbeta segments was used. A multiplex PCR assay on genomic DNA amplified the CDR3 region of rearranged TCR beta genes. The amplified TCR beta libraries were sequenced on the Illumina HiSeq System as 87-base-pair reads. Turning to the authors' computational methods: A later analysis tallied 80 million to 95 million unique TCR beta chains across the 700 or so repertoires, and about 10 million of those chains were shared by two or more donors. Raw reads were error-corrected and collapsed into unique sequences by a nearest-neighbor algorithm in which closely related sequences were merged to remove PCR and sequencing errors. Alignment of CDR3 sequences to IMGT reference sequences was used to assign V, D and J gene segments. For a sequence to be retained, a match of at least six nucleotides was required to both a V gene segment and a J gene segment. Rearrangements were classified as productive when the CDR3 lacked stop codons and remained in frame with V and J, and all other rearrangements were classified as non-productive. CDR3 was defined according to IMGT convention as the region running from the second conserved V-encoded cysteine to the conserved J-encoded phenylalanine. The earlier analysis of about 590 of the donors excluded sequences that lacked an unambiguous match to a single V gene segment. In an earlier analysis of 500 to 750 of the donors, V segments were called functional above 56.7% productive rearrangements and were called segregating when the between-donor standard deviation exceeded 5%. A statistical classification framework was built to diagnose cytomegalovirus status from the catalog of TCR beta chain sequences. V and J gene assignment, in a later analysis, came from comparing TCR nucleotide sequences with IMGT/GENE-DB human TR gene sequences. In a later analysis, CDR3 sequences and most-parsimonious VDJ recombination scenarios were assigned using the TCRdist pipeline. A later analysis defined each TCR beta chain by its CDR3 amino acid sequence plus V-gene family, and excluded reads lacking a unique V-gene family. As a way to deal with suspected cross-contamination and a sequencing artifact, a later analysis dropped roughly 600 nucleotide sequences that were highly shared and had low generation probability. In a later analysis, a clonal expansion index for each public chain was calculated from normalized within-repertoire ranks of inferred template counts. A later analysis computed generation probabilities with a VDJ recombination model fitted to out-of-frame rearrangements, and checked the results against IGoR. In a later analysis, TCR-TCR, TCR-HLA and TCR-CMV co-occurrence was scored with hypergeometric tests, and a repertoire-size bias correction was applied to TCR pairs. A later analysis estimated false discovery rates by permuting HLA or CMV assignments 20 times. In a later analysis, co-occurring TCRs were grouped with DBSCAN, and TCRdist sequence similarity was added when clustering was performed within HLA-allele-positive subsets. Co-occurrence clustering excluded repertoires with fewer than 30,000 or more than 120,000 public chains, plus five with anomalous nucleotide sharing. In TCRdb, the immuneACCESS table is reduced to in-frame sequences with V and J assigned. These tables do not hold every clone; where another copy was compared, an unresolved V gene accounts for under half, and the others remain unexplained. The DNA gave D and trimming, while V, J and clone size come from that table. The sample table lists roughly 130,000 clones, around 78% of them with a count of one. The ten largest make up roughly 1.9% of the sample.

The sequencing sample was made of PBMCs. The chain is made from TRBV28 and TRBJ2-3, with 7 bases aligning to TRBD1. The sequence was collected from a woman aged 45 to 65 in good health and CMV-seronegative. The CDR3 is CASSYGQENTDTQYF. At the DNA level, the sequence is TGTGCCAGCAGCTACGGACAGGAAAACACAGATACGCAGTATTTT.